Below are 23 T cell receptor beta chains sequenced from a single sample in a study of blood T cells in healthy people across ages. Then a second PCR, running roughly 7 to 11 cycles, was carried out with a sample-barcoded 5' primer and a J-beta primer mix. Via MiXCR, TCRdb re-called the 5' RACE reads, giving one row per CDR3 protein. The table has 550,000 to 750,000 distinct CDR3 sequences, around a fifth seen once. Input material: blood. Source of these receptors: a man between 70 and 80 years old in good health.

This chain uses TRBV28 with TRBJ1-5; 11 bases are shared with TRBD1. The CDR3 spans 16 residues. From germline, CDR1 is MDHEN and CDR2 SYDVKM. Trimming removed 8 bases from V and 6 bases from J; junction bases left unmatched: 12. Here the CDR3 reads CASHLRGQGVPQPQHF. The CDR3 coding sequence is TGTGCCAGCCACCTGAGGGGACAGGGGGTTCCTCAGCCCCAGCATTTT.

The V call is TRBV10-3, the J call TRBJ2-1; D remains unclear. V lost 3 bases, J lost 6 bases, and 12 bases lay in between. The CDR3 has 14 amino acids. In germline, CDR1 is ENHRY, CDR2 SYGVKD. The CDR3 DNA sequence: TGTGCCATCAGTGATGCCTTGCCTGGCAATGAGCAGTTCTTC. Its protein product is CAISDALPGNEQFF.

This clonotype was detected only once. V gene TRBV19 combines with J gene TRBJ2-7; TRBD1 aligns across 7 bases. The assigned J gene may be wrong: the sequence end matches TRBJ2-1 better. The CDR3 contains 11 residues. Germline lookup yields CDR1 LNHDA and CDR2 SQIVND (reference sequence). The DNA of the CDR3 is TGTGCCAGTTCAGACAGGGCCGAGCAGTTCTTC. This sequence encodes CASSDRAEQFF.

V gene TRBV20-1 combines with J gene TRBJ2-7; possibly TRBD1 for D (6 bases). Trimming removed 3 bases from V and 6 bases from J, with 18 bases in between. Germline loops: CDR1 DFQATT, CDR2 SNEGSKA (reference sequence). The CDR3 is 14 amino acids. CDR3 amino acids: CSASLAGESGEQYF. CDR3 in DNA: TGCAGTGCTAGTCTGGCAGGGGAATCCGGCGAGCAGTACTTC.

Details on this clonotype: Because it lacks the conserved phenylalanine or tryptophan at the end, this CDR3 is likely a read error. The rearrangement uses TRBV12-3 or TRBV12-4 and TRBJ2-1; TRBD1 agrees at 7 bases. There are 13 residues in the CDR3. J was trimmed by 7 bases and V by 7 bases; bases with no gene match: 7. The CDR3 nucleotides are TGTGCCAGCACCGACAGGGTAATTAATGAGCAGTTCATC. This encodes CASTDRVINEQFI.

Concerning this clonotype: This may arise from a read error, as a much more abundant clone is one base away. The V gene is TRBV25-1, the J gene TRBJ2-7; D call uncertain. The CDR3 length is 14 residues. From germline, CDR1 is MGHDK and CDR2 SYGVNS. The CDR3 protein is CASSPQLSSHEQYF. The CDR3 bases are TGTGCCAGCAGTCCACAGCTTAGCTCCCACGAGCAGTACTTC.

This rearrangement joins TRBV5-6 to TRBJ1-3; D uncertain. V gave up 1 base and J gave up 0 bases, with 8 bases separating them. From germline, CDR1 is SGHDT and CDR2 YYEEEE. The CDR3 loop spans 15 amino acids. CDR3 sequence reads: CASSLSRSSGNTIYF. The CDR3 DNA is TGTGCCAGCAGCTTGTCGAGGTCCTCTGGAAACACCATATATTTT.

This clonotype was seen a handful of times. The junction shows a germline mismatch at one end, possibly a read error. The chain employs TRBV15 and TRBJ2-2, with 8 bases aligning to TRBD2. The CDR3 is 16 amino acids. Germline CDR1 reads LNHNV; CDR2 reads YYDKDF (reference sequence). The CDR3 here is CATSWLRTSRTGELFF. CDR3 DNA: TGTGCCACCAGCTGGCTGAGGACTAGCCGCACCGGGGAACTGTTTTTT.

This clonotype was counted between two and nine times. The chain employs TRBV9 and TRBJ1-1, with a tentative D call TRBD1 (6 bases). Germline V lookup: CDR1 SGDLS, CDR2 YYNGEE. V was clipped by 3 bases and J by 7 bases, with 19 bases between them. The CDR3 extends over 15 amino acids. The CDR3 sequence: CASSALQGSSGEAFF. CDR3 DNA: TGTGCCAGCAGCGCGCTACAGGGCTCTTCGGGTGAAGCTTTCTTT.

The chain combines TRBV9 with TRBJ2-1; 12 positions match TRBD2. V was pared by 0 bases and J by 3 bases, with 4 bases of the junction left unmatched. Looked up from germline, CDR1 is SGDLS and CDR2 is YYNGEE. The CDR3 length is 17 residues. This CDR3 reads CASSVGTSGIIYNEQFF. The CDR3 DNA sequence: TGTGCCAGCAGCGTAGGGACTAGCGGGATAATCTACAATGAGCAGTTCTTC. The entire variable domain, with the rest obtained from reference TRBV9 and TRBJ2-1, is as follows: DSGVTQTPKHLITATGQRVTLRCSPRSGDLSVYWYQQSLDQGLQFLIQYYNGEERAKGNILERFSAQQFPDLHSELNLSSLELGDSALYFCASSVGTSGIIYNEQFFGPGTRLTVL.

This chain uses TRBV7-2 with TRBJ1-1; a possible D gene is TRBD1 (5 bases). The CDR3 sequence is 13 residues long. From germline, CDR1 is SGHTA and CDR2 FQGNSA. V was shortened by 4 bases and J by 5 bases, with 11 bases between the two germline ends. CDR3 sequence (DNA): TGTGCCAGCAGCTATACAGGTTTAACTGAAGCTTTCTTT. The encoded protein is CASSYTGLTEAFF.

Ten or more counts support this clonotype. The J gene is TRBJ2-7, the V gene TRBV5-6, with D possibly matching TRBD1 (6 bases). The germline CDR1 and CDR2 sequences are SGHDT and YYEEEE. There are 14 residues in the CDR3. Trimming took 0 bases from V and 5 from J, leaving 12 bases between them. This chain's CDR3 is CASSLENRVNEQYF. The CDR3 bases are TGTGCCAGCAGCTTGGAAAACAGGGTTAACGAGCAGTACTTC.

V is TRBV7-9 and J is TRBJ2-3; 9 positions agree with TRBD2. Germline CDR1 and CDR2: SEHNR and FQNEAQ (reference sequence). The CDR3 is 14 residues long. V gave up 5 bases and J gave up 4 bases; unmatched junction bases: 4. Here the CDR3 DNA reads TGTGCCAGCAGCCTCGGGACTAGCTCAGATACGCAGTATTTT. Translated: CASSLGTSSDTQYF.

The CDR3 loop is CSGSIQGALSNQPQHF. In nucleotides, the CDR3 is TGCAGTGGTAGTATACAGGGGGCTCTGAGCAATCAGCCCCAGCATTTT. The chain employs TRBV20-1 and TRBJ1-5, with 9 bases matching TRBD1. This CDR3 contains 16 residues. With V trimmed by 7 bases and J by 1 base, 11 bases remained unmatched. Per the germline V gene, CDR1 is DFQATT and CDR2 is SNEGSKA (reference sequence).

A few counts support this clonotype. This chain connects TRBV5-1 to TRBJ2-3; the match to TRBD2 covers 13 bases. The J segment lost 5 bases and the V segment lost 6 bases, leaving 6 bases of the junction unmatched. Germline V lookup: CDR1 SGHRS, CDR2 YFSETQ. This CDR3 has 15 residues. In DNA, the CDR3 is TGCGCCAGCAAAGGGACTAGCGGGATACTAGATACGCAGTATTTT. It specifies CASKGTSGILDTQYF.

This sequence joins TRBV11-2 and TRBJ2-3; 11 nucleotides match TRBD2. From germline, CDR1 is SGHAT and CDR2 FQNNGV. The CDR3 sequence is 16 residues long. With V trimmed by 1 base and J by 3 bases, 3 bases remained unmatched. The CDR3 region has the DNA TGTGCCAGCAGCTTAGTCGCTAGCGGGAGGACAGATACGCAGTATTTT. Protein: CASSLVASGRTDTQYF.

This clonotype has a handful of counts. The chain combines TRBV2 with TRBJ1-5; perhaps TRBD1 as D (5 bases). Germline CDR1 and CDR2: SNHLY and FYNNEI. The CDR3 contains 14 residues. V was trimmed by 3 bases and J by 5 bases, leaving 11 bases between them. For the CDR3, the DNA is TGTGCCAGCAGTGAGCGCAGGGCGGATCAGCCCCAGCATTTT. This gives the protein CASSERRADQPQHF.

The V and J genes are TRBV7-9 and TRBJ2-7; possible D gene TRBD2, 5 bases. CDR1 is SEHNR, CDR2 FQNEAQ, per germline (reference sequence). V was cut by 3 bases and J by 0 bases, with 9 bases left in between. This CDR3 is built from 14 residues. Here the CDR3 reads CASSFGENSYEQYF. In DNA, the CDR3 is TGTGCCAGCAGCTTTGGGGAGAACTCCTACGAGCAGTACTTC.

There are many counts of this clonotype. The chain joins TRBV12-3 or TRBV12-4 to TRBJ2-5; D is undetermined. This CDR3 has 15 amino acids. V lost 1 base and J 0 bases, leaving 9 bases between the germline ends. The CDR3 loop reads CASSLVRGYQETQYF. The CDR3 DNA is TGTGCCAGCAGTTTAGTACGCGGCTACCAAGAGACCCAGTACTTC.

The gene calls are TRBV7-2 and TRBJ2-2, with 12 bases aligning to TRBD1. Per the germline V gene, CDR1 is SGHTA and CDR2 is FQGNSA. There are 17 residues in the CDR3. The trim removed 0 bases at V and 4 bases at J, leaving 3 bases unmatched. CDR3 in amino acids: CASSLAGDRGRTGELFF. The CDR3 DNA sequence: TGTGCCAGCAGCTTAGCGGGGGACAGGGGGCGCACCGGGGAGCTGTTTTTT.

Many counts were recorded for this clonotype. The chain recombines TRBV9 with TRBJ2-5; D gene uncertain. The DNA end lines up better with TRBJ2-7; the J call may be wrong. Germline loops: CDR1 SGDLS, CDR2 YYNGEE. The CDR3 sequence is 13 residues long. The CDR3 nucleotides are TGTGCCAGCAGATGGAGCCCACCCTACGAGCAGTACTTC. Translated: CASRWSPPYEQYF.

The V and J genes are TRBV7-9 and TRBJ1-2; tentatively, D is TRBD1 (5 bases). This CDR3 contains 13 residues. Trimming pared 5 bases from V and 6 bases from J, leaving 13 bases between. The germline V gene has CDR1 SEHNR and CDR2 FQNEAQ (reference sequence). DNA of the CDR3: TGTGCCAGCAGCCCCGGCAGGGCCCATGGCTACACCTTC. It specifies CASSPGRAHGYTF.

The chain employs TRBV20-1 and TRBJ2-1; TRBD2 matches at 9 bases. The CDR3 is 15 residues long. CDR1 DFQATT and CDR2 SNEGSKA come from the germline V gene (reference sequence). The trim removed 3 bases at V and 4 bases at J, leaving 7 bases unmatched. For the CDR3, the DNA is TGCAGTGCTAGGCTAGCGGGAAGGGGATACAATGAGCAGTTCTTC. Translating it yields CSARLAGRGYNEQFF.